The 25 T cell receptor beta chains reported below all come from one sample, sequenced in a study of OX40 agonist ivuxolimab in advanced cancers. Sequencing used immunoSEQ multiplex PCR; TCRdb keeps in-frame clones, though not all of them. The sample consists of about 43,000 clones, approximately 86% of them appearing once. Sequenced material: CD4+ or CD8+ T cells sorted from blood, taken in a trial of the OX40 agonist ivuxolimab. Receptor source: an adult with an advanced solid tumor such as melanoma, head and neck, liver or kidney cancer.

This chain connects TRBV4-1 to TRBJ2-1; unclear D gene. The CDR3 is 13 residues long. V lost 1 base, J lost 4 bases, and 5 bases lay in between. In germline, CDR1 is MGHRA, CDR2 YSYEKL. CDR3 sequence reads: CASSQVKYNEQFF. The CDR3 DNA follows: TGCGCCAGCAGCCAAGTTAAATACAATGAGCAGTTCTTC.

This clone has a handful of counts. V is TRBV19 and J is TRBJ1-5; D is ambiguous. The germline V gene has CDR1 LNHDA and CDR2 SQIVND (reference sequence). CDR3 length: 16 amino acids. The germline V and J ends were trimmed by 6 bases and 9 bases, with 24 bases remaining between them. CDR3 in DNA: TGTGCCAGTAGCTCTACCAGAGGAGAGGGCGGCAGGCCCCAGCATTTT. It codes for CASSSTRGEGGRPQHF.

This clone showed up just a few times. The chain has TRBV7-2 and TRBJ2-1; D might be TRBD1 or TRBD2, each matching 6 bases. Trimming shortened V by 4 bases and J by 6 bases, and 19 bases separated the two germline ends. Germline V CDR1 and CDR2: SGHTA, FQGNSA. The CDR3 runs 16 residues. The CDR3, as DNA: TGTGCCAGCAGCTCCGATAGGGGGGCGCAGGGCAATGAGCAGTTCTTC. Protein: CASSSDRGAQGNEQFF.

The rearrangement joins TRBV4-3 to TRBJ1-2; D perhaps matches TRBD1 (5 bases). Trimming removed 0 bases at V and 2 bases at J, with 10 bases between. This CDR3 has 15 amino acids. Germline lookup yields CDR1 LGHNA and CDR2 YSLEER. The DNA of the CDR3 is TGCGCCAGCAGCCAAGATCAGGGATCGAACTATGGCTACACCTTC. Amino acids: CASSQDQGSNYGYTF.

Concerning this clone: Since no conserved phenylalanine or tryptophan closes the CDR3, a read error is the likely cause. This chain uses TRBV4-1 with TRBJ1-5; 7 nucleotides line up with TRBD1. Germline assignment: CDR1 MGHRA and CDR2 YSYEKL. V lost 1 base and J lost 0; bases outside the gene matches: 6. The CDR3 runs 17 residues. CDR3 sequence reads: CASSQAQGGYSNQPQHS. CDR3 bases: TGCGCCAGCAGCCAAGCCCAGGGGGGGTATAGCAATCAGCCCCAGCATTCT.

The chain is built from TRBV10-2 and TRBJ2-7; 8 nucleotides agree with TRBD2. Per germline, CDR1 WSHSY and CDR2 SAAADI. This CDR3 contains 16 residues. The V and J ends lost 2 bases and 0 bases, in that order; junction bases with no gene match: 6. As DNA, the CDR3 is TGCGCCAGCAGTGAGCTTGTCACTAGCGGCTCCTACGAGCAGTACTTC. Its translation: CASSELVTSGSYEQYF.

CDR3 sequence reads: CASSGGGAAETQYF. For the CDR3, the DNA is TGTGCCAGCTCCGGCGGGGGGGCCGCGGAGACCCAGTACTTC. V usage is TRBV5-4 and J usage is TRBJ2-5; 9 bases map to TRBD2. V trimming: 7 bases; J trimming: 5 bases; junction bases outside the gene matches: 9. CDR3 length equals 14 residues. Germline CDR1 reads SGHNT; CDR2 reads YYREEE (reference sequence).

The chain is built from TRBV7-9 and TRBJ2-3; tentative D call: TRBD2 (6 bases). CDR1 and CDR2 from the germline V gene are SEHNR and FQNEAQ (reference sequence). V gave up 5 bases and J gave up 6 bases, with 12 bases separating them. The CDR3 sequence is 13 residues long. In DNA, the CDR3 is TGTGCCAGCAGCCCCGGGGGAGAGGATACGCAGTATTTT. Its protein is CASSPGGEDTQYF.

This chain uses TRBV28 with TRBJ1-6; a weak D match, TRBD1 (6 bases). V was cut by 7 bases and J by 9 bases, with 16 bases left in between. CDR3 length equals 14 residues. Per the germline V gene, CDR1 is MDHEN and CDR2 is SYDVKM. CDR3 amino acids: CASKGGRGRSPLHF. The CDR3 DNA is TGTGCCAGCAAGGGGGGGCGGGGGCGTTCACCCCTCCACTTT.

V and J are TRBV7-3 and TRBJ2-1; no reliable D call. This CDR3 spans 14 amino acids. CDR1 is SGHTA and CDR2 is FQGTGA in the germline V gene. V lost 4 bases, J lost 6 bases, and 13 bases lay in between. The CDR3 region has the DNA TGTGCCAGCAGCTCCGGCGACTGGCTCAATGAGCAGTTCTTC. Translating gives CASSSGDWLNEQFF.

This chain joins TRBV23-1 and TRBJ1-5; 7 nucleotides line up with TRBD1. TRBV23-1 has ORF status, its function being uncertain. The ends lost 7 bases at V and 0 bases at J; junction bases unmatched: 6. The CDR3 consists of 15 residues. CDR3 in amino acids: CASTRGGYSNQPQHF. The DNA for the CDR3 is TGCGCCAGCACCAGGGGGGGATATAGCAATCAGCCCCAGCATTTT.

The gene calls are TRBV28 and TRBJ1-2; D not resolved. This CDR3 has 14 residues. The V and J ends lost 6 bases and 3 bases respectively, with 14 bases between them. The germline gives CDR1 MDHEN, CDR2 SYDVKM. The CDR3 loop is CASSLAGPDYGYTF. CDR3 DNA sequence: TGTGCCAGCAGCCTCGCCGGGCCTGACTATGGCTACACCTTC.

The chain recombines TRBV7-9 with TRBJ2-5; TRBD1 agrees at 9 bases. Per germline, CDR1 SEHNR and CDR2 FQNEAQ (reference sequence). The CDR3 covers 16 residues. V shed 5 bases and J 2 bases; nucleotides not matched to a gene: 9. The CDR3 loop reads CASSLQGANGQETQYF. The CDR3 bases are TGTGCCAGCAGCCTACAGGGGGCCAATGGGCAAGAGACCCAGTACTTC.

CDR3 DNA: TGTGCCAGCAGCCTAGCGGGGGGTGGCACAGATACGCAGTATTTT. This translates into CASSLAGGGTDTQYF. The rearrangement links TRBV5-4 to TRBJ2-3, with 11 bases lining up with TRBD2. This CDR3 contains 15 residues. The V gene end was trimmed by 4 bases and the J gene end by 1 base; junction bases not matched to a gene: 2. The germline gives CDR1 SGHNT, CDR2 YYREEE (reference sequence). Full variable domain (rest looked up from reference TRBV5-4 and TRBJ2-3): ETGVTQSPTHLIKTRGQQVTLRCSSQSGHNTVSWYQQALGQGPQFIFQYYREEENGRGNFPPRFSGLQFPNYSSELNVNALELDDSALYLCASSLAGGGTDTQYFGPGTRLTVL.

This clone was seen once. The CDR3: CASSYSRWGYEEQYF. In DNA, the CDR3 is TGTGCCAGCAGTTACTCGCGCTGGGGTTACGAGGAGCAGTACTTC. The gene calls are TRBV6-5 and TRBJ2-7; no clear D. Trimming removed 0 bases at V and 7 bases at J, with 16 bases between. The length of the CDR3 is 15 residues. Germline assignment: CDR1 MNHEY and CDR2 SVGAGI.

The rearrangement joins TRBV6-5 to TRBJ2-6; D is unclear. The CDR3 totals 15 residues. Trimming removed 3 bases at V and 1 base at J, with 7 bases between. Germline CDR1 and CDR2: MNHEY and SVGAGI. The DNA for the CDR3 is TGTGCCAGCAGTTATGTGCAGTCTGGGGCCAACGTCCTGACTTTC. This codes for CASSYVQSGANVLTF.

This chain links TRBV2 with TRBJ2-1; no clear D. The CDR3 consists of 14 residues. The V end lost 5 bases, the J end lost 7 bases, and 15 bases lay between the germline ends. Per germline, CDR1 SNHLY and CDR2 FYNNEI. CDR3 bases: TGTGCCAGCAGTTCTAGACTGGATTATAATGAGCAGTTCTTC. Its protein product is CASSSRLDYNEQFF.

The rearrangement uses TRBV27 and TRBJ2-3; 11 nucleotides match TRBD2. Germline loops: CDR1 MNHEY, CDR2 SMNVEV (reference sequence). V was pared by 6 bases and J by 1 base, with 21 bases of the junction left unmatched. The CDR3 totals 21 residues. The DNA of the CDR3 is TGTGCCAGCAGGAGAACCGGGACAGGGAAACTAGCGGGAGCCGGCACAGATACGCAGTATTTT. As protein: CASRRTGTGKLAGAGTDTQYF.

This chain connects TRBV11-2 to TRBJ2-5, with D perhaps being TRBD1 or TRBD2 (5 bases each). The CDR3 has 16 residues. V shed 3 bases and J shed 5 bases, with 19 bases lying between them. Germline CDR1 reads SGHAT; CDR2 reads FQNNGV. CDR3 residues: CASSLNPGPGRETQYF. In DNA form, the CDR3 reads TGTGCCAGCAGCTTGAACCCGGGACCCGGCCGGGAGACCCAGTACTTC.

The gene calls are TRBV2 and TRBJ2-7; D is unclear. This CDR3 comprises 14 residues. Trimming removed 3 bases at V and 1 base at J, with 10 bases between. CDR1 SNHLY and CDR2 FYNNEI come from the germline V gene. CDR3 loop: CASSDWPRSYEQYF. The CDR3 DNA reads TGTGCCAGCAGTGATTGGCCTAGATCCTACGAGCAGTACTTC.

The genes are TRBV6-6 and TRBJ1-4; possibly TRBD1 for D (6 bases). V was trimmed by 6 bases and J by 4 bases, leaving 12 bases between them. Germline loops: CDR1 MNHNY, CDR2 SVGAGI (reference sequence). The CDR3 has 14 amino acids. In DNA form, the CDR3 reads TGTGCCAGCAGAAAGGGGGAGATTAATGAAAAACTGTTTTTT. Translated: CASRKGEINEKLFF.

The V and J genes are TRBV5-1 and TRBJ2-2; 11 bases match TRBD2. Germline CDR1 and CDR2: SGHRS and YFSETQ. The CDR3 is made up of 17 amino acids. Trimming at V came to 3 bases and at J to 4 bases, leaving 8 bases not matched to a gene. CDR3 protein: CASSSGLAGRVTGELFF. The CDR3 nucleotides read TGCGCCAGCAGCTCCGGACTAGCGGGCCGCGTCACCGGGGAGCTGTTTTTT. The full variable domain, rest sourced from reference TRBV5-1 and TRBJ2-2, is KAGVTQTPRYLIKTRGQQVTLSCSPISGHRSVSWYQQTPGQGLQFLFEYFSETQRNKGNFPGRFSGRQFSNSRSEMNVSTLELGDSALYLCASSSGLAGRVTGELFFGEGSRLTVL.

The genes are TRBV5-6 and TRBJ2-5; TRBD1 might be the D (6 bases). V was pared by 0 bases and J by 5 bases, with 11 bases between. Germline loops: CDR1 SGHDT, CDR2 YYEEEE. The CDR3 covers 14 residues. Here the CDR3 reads CASSLALRGETQYF. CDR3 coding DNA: TGTGCCAGCAGCTTGGCCCTAAGGGGGGAGACCCAGTACTTC.

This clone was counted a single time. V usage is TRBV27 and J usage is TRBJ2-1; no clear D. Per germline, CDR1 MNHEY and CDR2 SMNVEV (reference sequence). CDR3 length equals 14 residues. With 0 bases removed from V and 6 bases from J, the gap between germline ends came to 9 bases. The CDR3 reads CASSLSSIPNEQFF. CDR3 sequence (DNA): TGTGCCAGCAGTTTATCCTCTATACCCAATGAGCAGTTCTTC.

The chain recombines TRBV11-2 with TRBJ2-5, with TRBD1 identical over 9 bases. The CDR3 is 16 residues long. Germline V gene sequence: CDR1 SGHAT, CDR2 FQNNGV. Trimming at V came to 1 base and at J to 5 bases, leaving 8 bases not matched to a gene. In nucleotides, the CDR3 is TGTGCCAGCAGCTTAGGGGGGGGACAGGGAGGCGAGACCCAGTACTTC. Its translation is CASSLGGGQGGETQYF.